The 21 T cell receptor beta chains listed next were all sequenced from one sample in a study of cytomegalovirus exposure and HLA in healthy donors. With 60 Vbeta and 13 Jbeta primers, the PCR was carried out. Repertoires were generated with immunoSEQ multiplex PCR, while TCRdb's copy carries only in-frame clones and drops some. This sample has approximately 150,000 clones; nearly 70% occur once, and the top ten carry about 10%. The sample consisted of PBMCs. These receptors were obtained from a man aged 25 to 45 in good health and CMV-seropositive.

A few counts support this clone. The chain carries TRBV20-1 and TRBJ2-7; D may be TRBD1 (6 bases). This CDR3 has 11 residues. Between the trimmed V and J ends, which lost 7 bases and 3 bases, there was a span of 10 bases. Germline-derived CDR1 and CDR2 are DFQATT and SNEGSKA (reference sequence). The CDR3 DNA sequence: TGCAGTGGGGGGCCGATCTACGAGCAGTACTTC. As protein: CSGGPIYEQYF.

J is TRBJ1-4 and V is TRBV2; a weak D match, TRBD1 (5 bases). CDR3 length: 14 residues. The ends were cut back, 9 bases at V and 0 bases at J, with 11 bases in the middle. Germline loops: CDR1 SNHLY, CDR2 FYNNEI. CDR3 sequence (DNA): TGTGCCAGTCTGGACACCTCAACTAATGAAAAACTGTTTTTT. This sequence encodes CASLDTSTNEKLFF.

The chain employs TRBV30 and TRBJ2-7; possible D gene TRBD2, 5 bases. CDR1 and CDR2 from the germline V gene are GTSNPN and SVGIG (reference sequence). This CDR3 spans 13 amino acids. V gave up 5 bases and J gave up 1 base, with 12 bases separating them. CDR3 residues: CAWGSGSSYEQYF. CDR3 bases: TGTGCCTGGGGGTCGGGGTCATCCTACGAGCAGTACTTC.

The chain uses TRBV6-1 and TRBJ2-2; 9 nucleotides align to TRBD2. V trimming: 6 bases; J trimming: 1 base; junction bases outside the gene matches: 9. The CDR3 runs to 17 residues. CDR1 is MNHNS, CDR2 SASEGT, per germline. CDR3 region: CASRENLAGWNTGELFF. The CDR3 region has the DNA TGTGCCAGCAGAGAAAATCTAGCGGGATGGAACACCGGGGAGCTGTTTTTT.

The rearrangement links TRBV7-9 to TRBJ1-1, with 7 bases that match TRBD1. CDR1 is SEHNR and CDR2 is FQNEAQ in the germline V gene (reference sequence). V was clipped by 4 bases and J by 0 bases; unmatched bases: 5. The CDR3 length is 15 residues. The DNA for the CDR3 is TGTGCCAGCAGCTCAAGACAGGGCATGAACACTGAAGCTTTCTTT. This codes for CASSSRQGMNTEAFF.

Only a few counts were recorded for this clone. The genes are TRBV30 and TRBJ1-2, with 7 bases fitting TRBD1. The CDR3 extends over 14 amino acids. Looked up from germline, CDR1 is GTSNPN and CDR2 is SVGIG (reference sequence). V shed 3 bases, J shed 4 bases, and the junction held 8 bases outside the gene matches. CDR3 sequence: CAWRDTGAGYGYTF. The CDR3, as DNA: TGTGCCTGGAGAGATACAGGGGCGGGCTATGGCTACACCTTC.

The chain carries TRBV6-6 and TRBJ2-5; D is ambiguous. CDR1 and CDR2 from the germline V gene are MNHNY and SVGAGI (reference sequence). The CDR3 length is 13 residues. The germline V and J ends were trimmed by 5 bases and 7 bases, with 14 bases remaining between them. The CDR3 sequence: CASSETRRGTQYF. CDR3 bases: TGTGCCAGCAGTGAGACTCGTCGCGGGACCCAGTACTTC.

The chain joins TRBV6-6 to TRBJ1-1, with TRBD1 as a possible D gene (6 bases). The germline V and J ends were trimmed by 2 bases and 0 bases, with 7 bases remaining between them. Looked up from germline, CDR1 is MNHNY and CDR2 is SVGAGI (reference sequence). The CDR3 extends over 14 amino acids. The CDR3 sequence: CASSYTGMNTEAFF. The CDR3 region has the DNA TGTGCCAGCAGTTACACAGGGATGAACACTGAAGCTTTCTTT.

This chain uses TRBV12-5 with TRBJ2-1; 9 nucleotides match TRBD2. The CDR3 extends over 14 amino acids. Germline V gene lookup returns CDR1 LGHNT and CDR2 FRNRAP. V was clipped by 7 bases and J by 6 bases; unmatched bases: 7. CDR3 region: CASVPSGTLNEQFF. The CDR3 DNA follows: TGTGCTAGTGTTCCTAGCGGGACTCTCAATGAGCAGTTCTTC.

This clone was seen only a few times. This chain uses TRBV27 with TRBJ2-7; tentative D call: TRBD1 (5 bases). The CDR3 is made up of 12 amino acids. Trimming left V 7 bases short and J 1 base short, with 8 bases between. CDR1 MNHEY and CDR2 SMNVEV come from the germline V gene (reference sequence). Here the CDR3 reads CASKDISYEQYF. The CDR3 DNA follows: TGTGCCAGCAAGGACATATCCTACGAGCAGTACTTC.

This clone was detected only a few times. The chain employs TRBV6-5 and TRBJ2-1; TRBD1 agrees at 8 bases. After removal of 5 bases from V and 9 bases from J, the junction contained 6 bases not matched to a gene. The CDR3 contains 13 residues. CDR1 MNHEY and CDR2 SVGAGI come from the germline V gene. CDR3 region: CASSRIDRGEQFF. CDR3 bases: TGTGCCAGCAGTCGAATTGACAGGGGTGAGCAGTTCTTC.

In its sample, this clone is medium-sized. J is TRBJ2-1 and V is TRBV19; D remains unclear. Trimming removed 6 bases at V and 4 bases at J, with 7 bases between. CDR3 size: 12 residues. Looked up from germline, CDR1 is LNHDA and CDR2 is SQIVND (reference sequence). The CDR3 loop reads CASSHGYNEQFF. CDR3 coding DNA: TGTGCCAGTAGCCACGGGTACAATGAGCAGTTCTTC. Drawing the rest from reference TRBV19 and TRBJ2-1, the complete variable domain is DGGITQSPKYLFRKEGQNVTLSCEQNLNHDAMYWYRQDPGQGLRLIYYSQIVNDFQKGDIAEGYSVSREKKESFPLTVTSAQKNPTAFYLCASSHGYNEQFFGPGTRLTVL.

The genes are TRBV7-2 and TRBJ2-1; 10 bases agree with TRBD2. J lost 6 bases, V lost 2 bases, and 10 bases had no gene match. Looked up from germline, CDR1 is SGHTA and CDR2 is FQGNSA. This CDR3 is built from 17 residues. CDR3 in amino acids: CASSLKLGAGGRNEQFF. CDR3 DNA: TGTGCCAGCAGCTTAAAGCTGGGAGCGGGAGGGCGCAATGAGCAGTTCTTC.

The rearrangement uses TRBV19 and TRBJ2-5, with D perhaps TRBD1 (6 bases). V was trimmed by 3 bases and J by 4 bases, leaving 18 bases between them. CDR3 length equals 16 residues. The V gene's germline CDR1 is LNHDA and CDR2 SQIVND (reference sequence). DNA of the CDR3: TGTGCCAGTAGTATTAATAACGGGCAGGGGATAGAGACCCAGTACTTC. Its translation: CASSINNGQGIETQYF.

The chain is built from TRBV9 and TRBJ1-1; D possibly corresponds to TRBD1 (6 bases). The CDR3 consists of 15 residues. Germline V gene lookup returns CDR1 SGDLS and CDR2 YYNGEE. The germline V and J ends were trimmed by 0 bases and 4 bases, with 13 bases remaining between them. In nucleotides, the CDR3 is TGTGCCAGCAGCGTAGCTTCAGGGGATAGCACTGAAGCTTTCTTT. Encoded protein: CASSVASGDSTEAFF.

The J gene is TRBJ1-1, the V gene TRBV18; tentative D call: TRBD1 (5 bases). From germline, CDR1 is KGHSH and CDR2 LQKENI. Trimming removed 6 bases at V and 3 bases at J, with 11 bases between. The CDR3 covers 13 residues. CDR3 amino acids: CASSEQEYTEAFF. In DNA, the CDR3 is TGTGCCAGCTCTGAACAGGAATACACTGAAGCTTTCTTT.

The table lists this clone with a few counts. The chain carries TRBV7-8 and TRBJ2-1, with TRBD2 matching over 8 bases. In germline, CDR1 is SGHVS, CDR2 FQNEAQ. The V gene end was trimmed by 6 bases and the J gene end by 6 bases; junction bases not matched to a gene: 13. This CDR3 comprises 16 residues. CDR3 region: CASRLKAGEAGNEQFF. The CDR3 DNA sequence: TGTGCCAGCAGACTCAAAGCGGGAGAGGCGGGCAATGAGCAGTTCTTC.

The rearrangement links TRBV10-2 to TRBJ1-1; D remains ambiguous. V lost 6 bases and J 3 bases, leaving 8 bases between the germline ends. Germline CDR1 is WSHSY and CDR2 is SAAADI. The CDR3 contains 12 residues. The DNA of the CDR3 is TGCGCCAGCAGCCCCTCCCACACTGAAGCTTTCTTT. This translates into CASSPSHTEAFF.

The gene calls are TRBV27 and TRBJ1-1, with 7 bases matching TRBD1. This CDR3 spans 15 amino acids. Germline V gene data show CDR1 as MNHEY and CDR2 as SMNVEV (reference sequence). The J segment lost 6 bases and the V segment lost 6 bases, leaving 13 bases of the junction unmatched. The DNA for the CDR3 is TGTGCCAGCAGCACCAGGACAGGAGTCACCGCTGAAGCTTTCTTT. Its protein is CASSTRTGVTAEAFF.

This clone was detected a few times. The chain is built from TRBV4-1 and TRBJ2-1; tentative D call: TRBD2 (6 bases). The ends were cut back, 4 bases at V and 3 bases at J, with 13 bases in the middle. Germline CDR1 MGHRA, CDR2 YSYEKL. CDR3 size: 15 residues. The CDR3 bases are TGCGCCAGCAGCCCCGGACTAACCAACTACAATGAGCAGTTCTTC. Translating it yields CASSPGLTNYNEQFF.

Only a few counts were recorded for this clone. V is TRBV27 and J is TRBJ1-2; 7 bases align to TRBD1. Germline V gene data show CDR1 as MNHEY and CDR2 as SMNVEV (reference sequence). The length of the CDR3 is 14 residues. V trimming: 2 bases; J trimming: 7 bases; junction bases outside the gene matches: 7. CDR3 protein: CASSLTGQDGGYTF. The CDR3 DNA is TGTGCCAGCAGTTTAACCGGACAGGATGGTGGCTACACCTTC.